This entry lists 30 T cell receptor beta chains sequenced from one sample in a study of shared clonotypes between healthy human individuals. Some clones are missing from TCRdb's copy, which holds only in-frame ones; the method was immunoSEQ multiplex PCR. The data hold about half a million clones, with about 84% observed a single time. The sequencing sample was made of PBMCs. The receptors were gathered from a woman aged 40 to 55 in good health. Some clones in this sample may be carry-over from other donors' samples.

Points on this clone: This probably arose from a read error, given a far larger clone one base away. At the DNA level, this CDR3 is encoded by other sequences in the same sample as well. V gene TRBV5-1 combines with J gene TRBJ2-6; 7 bases fit TRBD1. The V gene's germline CDR1 is SGHRS and CDR2 YFSETQ. This CDR3 is built from 14 residues. CDR3 region: CASSLVEGANVLTF. The CDR3 bases are TGCGCCAGCAGCTTGGTTGAGGGGGCTAACGTCCTGACTTTC.

The rearrangement links TRBV7-9 to TRBJ2-3, with 10 bases fitting TRBD1. The trim removed 3 bases at V and 0 bases at J, leaving 6 bases unmatched. The CDR3 totals 17 residues. Germline assignment: CDR1 SEHNR and CDR2 FQNEAQ (reference sequence). CDR3 amino acids: CASSFHRQGASTDTQYF. CDR3 in DNA: TGTGCCAGCAGCTTCCACCGACAGGGGGCGAGCACAGATACGCAGTATTTT. Variable domain in full (rest from reference TRBV7-9 and TRBJ2-3): DTGVSQNPRHKITKRGQNVTFRCDPISEHNRLYWYRQTLGQGPEFLTYFQNEAQLEKSRLLSDRFSAERPKGSFSTLEIQRTEQGDSAMYLCASSFHRQGASTDTQYFGPGTRLTVL.

The chain joins TRBV7-9 to TRBJ1-2, with D maybe TRBD1 (5 bases). CDR1 SEHNR and CDR2 FQNEAQ come from the germline V gene (reference sequence). This CDR3 comprises 15 residues. V shed 3 bases and J shed 0 bases, with 11 bases lying between them. CDR3 sequence: CASSLGPLANYGYTF. The CDR3 nucleotides are TGTGCCAGCAGCTTGGGGCCGCTAGCTAACTATGGCTACACCTTC.

J is TRBJ2-5 and V is TRBV2; D gene ambiguous. Deletions cut 7 bases from V and 0 bases from J, with 12 bases between. The CDR3 contains 14 residues. Per germline, CDR1 SNHLY and CDR2 FYNNEI. CDR3 sequence reads: CASIYHRNQETQYF. CDR3 bases: TGTGCCAGCATTTACCACCGTAACCAAGAGACCCAGTACTTC.

The rearrangement links TRBV6-1 to TRBJ2-2; D is unclear. Trimming pared 1 base from V and 3 bases from J, leaving 6 bases between. Germline V gene lookup returns CDR1 MNHNS and CDR2 SASEGT. The CDR3 runs 14 residues. The CDR3 loop is CASSEGGDTGELFF. The CDR3 nucleotides are TGTGCCAGCAGTGAAGGGGGTGACACCGGGGAGCTGTTTTTT.

This clone was seen just once. CDR3 coding DNA: TGTGCCAGCAGACCGGGACTAGCGGGGCGGGAAGAGACCCAGTACTTC. Translation gives CASRPGLAGREETQYF. J is TRBJ2-5 and V is TRBV2; 13 nucleotides match TRBD2. The ends lost 6 bases at V and 3 bases at J; junction bases unmatched: 7. Germline CDR1 is SNHLY and CDR2 is FYNNEI. The CDR3 extends over 16 amino acids.

This clone was seen many times. The chain couples TRBV6-1 to TRBJ2-7; tentatively, D is TRBD1 or TRBD2 (6 bases each). CDR1 is MNHNS and CDR2 is SASEGT in the germline V gene. CDR3 length equals 15 residues. With 6 bases removed from V and 4 bases from J, the gap between germline ends came to 19 bases. The CDR3 coding sequence is TGTGCCAGCAGACCCTTGCGGGACAAACTTTACGAGCAGTACTTC. It yields the protein CASRPLRDKLYEQYF.

A word on this clone: A far larger clone is off by one base, so a read error is likely. At the DNA level, this CDR3 is encoded by other sequences in the same sample as well. The V and J genes are TRBV4-2 and TRBJ2-3; 9 bases line up with TRBD2. The CDR3 is 17 residues long. The V gene's germline CDR1 is LGHNA and CDR2 YNFKEQ. The CDR3 sequence is CASSQEVVSGSWYTQYF. The CDR3 DNA is TGTGCCAGCAGCCAAGAAGTGGTTAGCGGGAGTTGGTATACGCAATATTTT.

Note on this clone: Since a far larger clone is one base different, this is likely a read error. The CDR3 coding sequence is TGTGCCAGCAGCCTGTCACCGGGAGAGCGGGTCGTGGAGCTGTTTTTT. This codes for CASSLSPGERVVELFF. This chain connects TRBV4-2 to TRBJ2-2; D perhaps matches TRBD2 (6 bases). Germline V gene data show CDR1 as LGHNA and CDR2 as YNFKEQ. Deletions cut 4 bases from V and 10 bases from J, with 22 bases between. The CDR3 is 16 amino acids.

This chain connects TRBV7-2 to TRBJ2-1; no clear D. The V gene's germline CDR1 is SGHTA and CDR2 FQGNSA. This CDR3 comprises 12 residues. V dropped 0 bases and J dropped 8 bases, with 5 bases sitting between them. CDR3 protein: CASSLARYEQFF. Written as DNA, the CDR3 is TGTGCCAGCAGCTTAGCGAGGTATGAGCAGTTCTTC.

The chain is built from TRBV30 and TRBJ1-6; D not certain. This CDR3 region has 14 residues. V lost 0 bases and J lost 7, with 10 bases in between. CDR1 GTSNPN and CDR2 SVGIG come from the germline V gene (reference sequence). The CDR3 loop reads CAWSVGRENSPLHF. In DNA form, the CDR3 reads TGTGCCTGGAGTGTAGGGCGGGAAAATTCACCCCTCCACTTT.

Concerning this clone: Other DNA sequences in the sample encode the same CDR3. CDR3 in amino acids: CASSVGSNYGYTF. The CDR3 coding sequence is TGTGCCAGCAGTGTAGGGTCTAACTATGGCTACACCTTC. The chain couples TRBV25-1 to TRBJ1-2, with unresolved D. This CDR3 has 13 residues. Germline loops: CDR1 MGHDK, CDR2 SYGVNS. Trimming removed 4 bases at V and 0 bases at J, with 6 bases between.

Worth noting for this clone: A single base is all that separates this from a far larger clone, so a read error is likely. This chain uses TRBV18 with TRBJ2-7; perhaps TRBD1 as D (6 bases). The CDR3 contains 15 residues. The V and J ends lost 6 bases and 1 base respectively, with 16 bases between them. Per germline, CDR1 KGHSH and CDR2 LQKENI. The CDR3 loop reads CASSILQGPSYEQYF. CDR3 DNA: TGTGCCAGCTCGATACTGCAGGGGCCATCCTACGAGCAGTACTTC.

CDR3 DNA sequence: TGTGCCAGCTCACCCAGACAGGGCCGGGAGACCCAGTACTTC. Translating it yields CASSPRQGRETQYF. This chain joins TRBV18 and TRBJ2-5; 7 bases match TRBD1. The CDR3 extends over 14 amino acids. Germline-derived CDR1 and CDR2 are KGHSH and LQKENI. J lost 5 bases, V lost 3 bases, and 6 bases had no gene match.

This clone was counted at least ten times. Other DNA sequences in the same sample also yield this CDR3. The V call is TRBV11-2, the J call TRBJ2-3; D gene uncertain. CDR1 and CDR2 from the germline V gene are SGHAT and FQNNGV. The CDR3 runs 15 residues. Deletions cut 0 bases from V and 2 bases from J, with 9 bases between. CDR3 sequence (DNA): TGTGCCAGCAGCTTAGATCCTACTCCCACAGATACGCAGTATTTT. Translating it yields CASSLDPTPTDTQYF.

This clone has a handful of counts. Only one base separates this from a far larger clonotype, so it likely reflects a read error. The chain carries TRBV4-1 and TRBJ1-5, with D hard to call. Germline V lookup: CDR1 MGHRA, CDR2 YSYEKL. V lost 2 bases and J 4 bases, leaving 6 bases between the germline ends. This CDR3 comprises 13 residues. In DNA form, the CDR3 reads TGCGCCAGCAGCCAACATGTGAATCAGCCCCAGCATTTT. Amino acid sequence: CASSQHVNQPQHF.

The J gene is TRBJ2-1, the V gene TRBV11-2, with TRBD1 matching over 8 bases. V trimming: 4 bases; J trimming: 7 bases; junction bases outside the gene matches: 9. The CDR3 extends over 15 amino acids. Germline V CDR1 and CDR2: SGHAT, FQNNGV. The CDR3 region is CASSSRTGIWNEQFF. CDR3 coding DNA: TGTGCCAGCAGCTCGCGGACAGGGATATGGAATGAGCAGTTCTTC.

Concerning this clone itself: A far larger clone is a single base away, which makes a read error likely. The chain combines TRBV21-1 with TRBJ2-1; the listed D gene, TRBD2, was not tested against the DNA. TRBV21-1 is tagged as a pseudogene. This CDR3 contains 15 residues. The CDR3 protein is CASSLAGGIRNQQFF. CDR3 DNA: TGTGCCAGCAGCTTAGCGGGAGGGATTAGGAATCAGCAGTTCTTC.

This chain links TRBV6-1 with TRBJ1-1; D is perhaps TRBD1 (6 bases). The germline V gene encodes CDR1 MNHNS and CDR2 SASEGT. The CDR3 consists of 15 residues. V lost 6 bases, J lost 3 bases, and 17 bases lay in between. In nucleotides, the CDR3 is TGTGCCAGCAGAACAGGGATGAGGGTGTACACTGAAGCTTTCTTT. Its translation is CASRTGMRVYTEAFF.

This clone was found once. V is TRBV5-6 and J is TRBJ2-3; 7 nucleotides align to TRBD2. Germline V gives CDR1 SGHDT, CDR2 YYEEEE. The CDR3 contains 14 residues. V lost 2 bases to trimming and J lost 5 bases; unmatched junction nucleotides: 5. The CDR3 bases are TGTGCCAGCAGCTTTCCCGCGGGAGTAGATACGCAGTATTTT. Translating it yields CASSFPAGVDTQYF.

V and J are TRBV7-3 and TRBJ2-6; TRBD2 is a possible D gene (6 bases). V was clipped by 5 bases and J by 0 bases, with 14 bases between them. CDR1 is SGHTA and CDR2 is FQGTGA in the germline V gene. CDR3 length: 17 residues. CDR3: CASSPGRESSGANVLTF. In nucleotides, the CDR3 is TGTGCCAGCAGCCCCGGGCGGGAAAGCTCTGGGGCCAACGTCCTGACTTTC. Full variable domain (outside the CDR3, taken from reference TRBV7-3 and TRBJ2-6): GAGVSQTPSNKVTEKGKYVELRCDPISGHTALYWYRQSLGQGPEFLIYFQGTGAADDSGLPNDRFFAVRPEGSVSTLKIQRTERGDSAVYLCASSPGRESSGANVLTFGAGSRLTVL.

The chain joins TRBV29-1 to TRBJ2-6; 13 positions match TRBD2. This CDR3 is 19 amino acids long. V shed 3 bases, J shed 2 bases, and the junction held 10 bases outside the gene matches. CDR1 and CDR2 from the germline V gene are SQVTM and ANQGSEA. CDR3 DNA sequence: TGCAGCGTTGAGGCCACAGGGACTAGCGGGATAGCTGGGGCCAACGTCCTGACTTTC. It encodes CSVEATGTSGIAGANVLTF.

The genes are TRBV2 and TRBJ1-2; D possibly corresponds to TRBD1 (5 bases). Germline CDR1 SNHLY, CDR2 FYNNEI. V was trimmed by 1 base and J by 13 bases, leaving 10 bases between them. The CDR3 extends over 11 amino acids. The CDR3: CASSEGRGFTF. In DNA, the CDR3 is TGTGCCAGCAGTGAAGGAAGGGGTTTCACCTTC. Based on the CDR3 plus reference TRBV2 and TRBJ1-2, the full variable domain is EPEVTQTPSHQVTQMGQEVILRCVPISNHLYFYWYRQILGQKVEFLVSFYNNEISEKSEIFDDQFSVERPDGSNFTLKIRSTKLEDSAMYFCASSEGRGFTFGSGTRLTVV.

The chain has TRBV6-1 and TRBJ2-7; TRBD2 matches at 8 bases. V trimming: 7 bases; J trimming: 3 bases; junction bases outside the gene matches: 11. CDR3 length: 15 residues. The germline gives CDR1 MNHNS, CDR2 SASEGT. The CDR3 coding sequence is TGTGCCAGCACTCGGGCGGTAGCGGGAAACTACGAGCAGTACTTC. Translation gives CASTRAVAGNYEQYF.

The chain carries TRBV7-9 and TRBJ2-3, with TRBD1 matching 9 bases. Germline V CDR1 and CDR2: SEHNR, FQNEAQ (reference sequence). CDR3 length: 14 residues. Unmatched junction bases numbered 1, after V lost 5 bases and J lost 1 base. Written as DNA, the CDR3 is TGTGCCAGCAGCAGACAGGGGGGCACAGATACGCAGTATTTT. This codes for CASSRQGGTDTQYF. The variable domain in full, completed from reference TRBV7-9 and TRBJ2-3, reads DTGVSQNPRHKITKRGQNVTFRCDPISEHNRLYWYRQTLGQGPEFLTYFQNEAQLEKSRLLSDRFSAERPKGSFSTLEIQRTEQGDSAMYLCASSRQGGTDTQYFGPGTRLTVL.

The gene calls are TRBV6-6 and TRBJ1-2, with 11 nucleotides matching TRBD1. Germline CDR1 is MNHNY and CDR2 is SVGAGI (reference sequence). V gave up 6 bases and J gave up 2 bases; unmatched junction bases: 5. The CDR3 is 15 residues long. In DNA, the CDR3 is TGTGCCAGCAGACCCGGACAGGGGGCGAACTATGGCTACACCTTC. Residues: CASRPGQGANYGYTF.

The V gene is TRBV30, the J gene TRBJ1-2; TRBD1 agrees at 10 bases. V was pared by 3 bases and J by 3 bases, with 7 bases of the junction left unmatched. Germline V CDR1 and CDR2: GTSNPN, SVGIG (reference sequence). The CDR3 loop spans 15 amino acids. The CDR3 region is CAWRARDRGDYGYTF. CDR3 coding DNA: TGTGCCTGGAGGGCCCGGGACAGGGGCGACTATGGCTACACCTTC. The variable domain in full, with the rest retrieved from reference TRBV30 and TRBJ1-2, is SQTIHQWPATLVQPVGSPLSLECTVEGTSNPNLYWYRQAAGRGLQLLFYSVGIGQISSEVPQNLSASRPQDRQFILSSKKLLLSDSGFYLCAWRARDRGDYGYTFGSGTRLTVV.

The CDR3 loop reads CASSEALRGQGLYTF. The CDR3 nucleotides are TGTGCCAGCAGTGAAGCGCTTCGGGGACAGGGCCTCTACACCTTC. V gene TRBV6-1 combines with J gene TRBJ1-2; the match to TRBD1 covers 9 bases. This CDR3 is 15 amino acids long. Germline lookup yields CDR1 MNHNS and CDR2 SASEGT. Losses at the gene ends were 0 bases for V and 10 bases for J; bases not matched to a gene: 9.

This clone came up once. The chain uses TRBV14 and TRBJ2-1, with 8 nucleotides matching TRBD2. This CDR3 contains 13 residues. Trimming cost V 6 bases and J 5 bases; bases outside gene matches: 3. Per germline, CDR1 SGHDN and CDR2 FVKESK. This CDR3 is CASRLAANNEQFF. The CDR3 coding sequence is TGTGCCAGCAGACTAGCGGCTAACAATGAGCAGTTCTTC.

This clone has a handful of counts. Other DNA sequences within the sample encode an identical CDR3. The V gene is TRBV7-2, the J gene TRBJ2-7, with 9 bases aligning to TRBD2. Germline V gene sequence: CDR1 SGHTA, CDR2 FQGNSA. The ends lost 1 base at V and 7 bases at J; junction bases unmatched: 8. The CDR3 length is 15 residues. CDR3 DNA: TGTGCCAGCAGCTTAGTTGCGGGAGGGCCGGGGGAGCAGTACTTC. Encoded protein: CASSLVAGGPGEQYF.